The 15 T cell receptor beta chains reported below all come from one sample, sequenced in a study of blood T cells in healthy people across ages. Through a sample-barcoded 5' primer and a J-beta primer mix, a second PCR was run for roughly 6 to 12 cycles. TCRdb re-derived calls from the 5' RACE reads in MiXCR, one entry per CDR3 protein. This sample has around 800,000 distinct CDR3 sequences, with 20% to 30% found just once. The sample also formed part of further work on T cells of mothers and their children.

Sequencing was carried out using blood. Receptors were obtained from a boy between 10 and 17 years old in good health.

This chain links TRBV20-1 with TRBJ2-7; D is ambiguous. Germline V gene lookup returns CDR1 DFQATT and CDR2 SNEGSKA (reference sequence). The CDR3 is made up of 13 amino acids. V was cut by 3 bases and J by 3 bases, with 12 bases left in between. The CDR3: CSARVESGYEQYF. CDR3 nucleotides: TGCAGTGCTAGGGTCGAATCGGGCTACGAGCAGTACTTC.

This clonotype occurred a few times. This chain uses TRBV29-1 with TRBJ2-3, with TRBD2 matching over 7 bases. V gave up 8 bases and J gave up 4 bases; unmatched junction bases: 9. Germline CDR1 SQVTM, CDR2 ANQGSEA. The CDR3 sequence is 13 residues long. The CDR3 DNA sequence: TGCAGCCCTTCGGGGGGTTCTCCAGATACGCAGTATTTT. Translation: CSPSGGSPDTQYF.

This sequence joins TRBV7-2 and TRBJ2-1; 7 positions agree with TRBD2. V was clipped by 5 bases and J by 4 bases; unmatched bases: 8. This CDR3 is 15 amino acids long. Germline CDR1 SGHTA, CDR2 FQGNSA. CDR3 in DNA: TGTGCCAGCAGCCCGGCTAGCGGAACTTACAATGAGCAGTTCTTC. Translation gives CASSPASGTYNEQFF.

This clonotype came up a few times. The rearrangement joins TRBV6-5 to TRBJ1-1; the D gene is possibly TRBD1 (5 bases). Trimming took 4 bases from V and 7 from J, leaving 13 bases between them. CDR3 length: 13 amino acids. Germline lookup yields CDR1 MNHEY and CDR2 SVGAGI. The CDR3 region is CASSSPGGLEAFF. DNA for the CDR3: TGTGCCAGCAGTTCCCCGGGGGGACTTGAAGCTTTCTTT.

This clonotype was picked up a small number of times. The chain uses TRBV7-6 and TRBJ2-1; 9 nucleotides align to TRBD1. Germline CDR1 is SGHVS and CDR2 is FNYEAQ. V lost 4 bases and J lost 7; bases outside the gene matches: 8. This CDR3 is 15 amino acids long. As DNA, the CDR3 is TGTGCCAGCAGCTCTAAGGCGGGACAGGGTAATGAGCAGTTCTTC. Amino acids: CASSSKAGQGNEQFF.

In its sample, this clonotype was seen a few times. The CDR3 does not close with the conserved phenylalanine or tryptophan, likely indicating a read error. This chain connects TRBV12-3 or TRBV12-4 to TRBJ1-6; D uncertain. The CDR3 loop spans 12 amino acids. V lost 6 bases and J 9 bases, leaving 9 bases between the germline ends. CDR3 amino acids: CASSPLGSPLHL. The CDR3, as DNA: TGTGCCAGCAGCCCTTTGGGTTCACCCCTCCACCTT.

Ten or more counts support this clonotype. The CDR3 sequence: CSVTGRSSYEQYF. Here the CDR3 DNA reads TGCAGCGTTACAGGGAGATCTTCCTACGAGCAGTACTTC. The chain has TRBV29-1 and TRBJ2-7, with a weak D call TRBD1 (6 bases). Trimming removed 5 bases from V and 1 base from J, with 12 bases in between. Per germline, CDR1 SQVTM and CDR2 ANQGSEA. The CDR3 runs 13 residues.

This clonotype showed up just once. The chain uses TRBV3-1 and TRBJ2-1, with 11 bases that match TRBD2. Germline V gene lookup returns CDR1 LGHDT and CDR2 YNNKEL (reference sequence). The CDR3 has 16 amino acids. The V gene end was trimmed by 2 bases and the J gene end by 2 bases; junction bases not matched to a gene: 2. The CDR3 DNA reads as TGTGCCAGCAGCCAATATAGCGGGGGGGCCTACAATGAGCAGTTCTTC. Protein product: CASSQYSGGAYNEQFF.

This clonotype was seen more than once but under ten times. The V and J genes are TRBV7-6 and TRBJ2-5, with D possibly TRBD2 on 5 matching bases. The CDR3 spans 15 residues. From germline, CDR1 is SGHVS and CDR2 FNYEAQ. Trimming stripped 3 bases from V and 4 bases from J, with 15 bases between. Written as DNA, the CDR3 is TGTGCCAGCAGCTTCACTAGTCGGGTAGCAGAGACCCAGTACTTC. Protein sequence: CASSFTSRVAETQYF.

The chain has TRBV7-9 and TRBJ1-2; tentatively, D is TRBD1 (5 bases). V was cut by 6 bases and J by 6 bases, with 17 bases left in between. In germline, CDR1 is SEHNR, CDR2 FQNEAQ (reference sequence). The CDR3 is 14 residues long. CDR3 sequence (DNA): TGTGCCAGCAGTTCTACCGGGACTTGGGATGGCTACACCTTC. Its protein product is CASSSTGTWDGYTF.

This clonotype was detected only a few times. CDR3 in amino acids: CAIMKGQEGYEQYF. The DNA of the CDR3 is TGTGCCATCATGAAGGGGCAGGAAGGTTACGAGCAGTACTTC. The genes are TRBV10-3 and TRBJ2-7, with TRBD1 as a possible D gene (5 bases). The CDR3 is made up of 14 amino acids. Germline-derived CDR1 and CDR2 are ENHRY and SYGVKD. Trimming stripped 7 bases from V and 4 bases from J, with 17 bases between.

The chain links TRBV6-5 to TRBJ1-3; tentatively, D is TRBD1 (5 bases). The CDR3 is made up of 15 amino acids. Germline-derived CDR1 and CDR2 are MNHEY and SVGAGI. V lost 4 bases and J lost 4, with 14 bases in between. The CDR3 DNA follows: TGTGCCAGCAGTTCCAGGGATCGGAGAGGAAACACCATATATTTT. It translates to CASSSRDRRGNTIYF.

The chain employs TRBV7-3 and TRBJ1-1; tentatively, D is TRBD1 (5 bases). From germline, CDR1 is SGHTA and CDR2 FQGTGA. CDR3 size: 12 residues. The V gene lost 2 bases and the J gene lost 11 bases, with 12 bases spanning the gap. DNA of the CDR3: TGTGCCAGCAGCTTAGCGGGGGGGAGTGCTTTCTTT. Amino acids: CASSLAGGSAFF.

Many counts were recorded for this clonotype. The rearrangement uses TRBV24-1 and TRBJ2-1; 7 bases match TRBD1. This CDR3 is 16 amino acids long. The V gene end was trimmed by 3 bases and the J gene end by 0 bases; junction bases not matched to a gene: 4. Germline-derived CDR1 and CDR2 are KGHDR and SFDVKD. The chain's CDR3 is CATSDTRDSSYNEQFF. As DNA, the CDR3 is TGTGCCACCAGTGATACCCGGGACAGCTCCTACAATGAGCAGTTCTTC.

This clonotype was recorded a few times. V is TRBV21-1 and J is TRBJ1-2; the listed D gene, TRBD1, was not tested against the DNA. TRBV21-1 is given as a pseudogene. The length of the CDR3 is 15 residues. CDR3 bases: TGTGCCAGCAGCTCCAAGACAGGGGAGAACTATGGCTACACCTTC. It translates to CASSSKTGENYGYTF.